The 18 T cell receptor beta chains given below trace back to one sample, sequenced in a study of blood T cell repertoires in COVID-19. The repertoire was sequenced with immunoSEQ multiplex PCR; TCRdb's copy has only in-frame clones and lacks some. The repertoire includes some 300,000 clones, roughly 89% of them detected once, and under 1.1% sits in the top ten. The sequenced sample was peripheral blood. These receptor sequences come from a woman between 40 and 55 years old with COVID-19, enrolled during active disease.

The CDR3 DNA follows: TGTGCCAGCAGAGAACAGGGTTACGGCTACACCTTC. Translating gives CASREQGYGYTF. This chain uses TRBV28 with TRBJ1-2, with D possibly matching TRBD1 (6 bases). This CDR3 region has 12 residues. Deletions cut 6 bases from V and 8 bases from J, with 13 bases between. Germline CDR1 is MDHEN and CDR2 is SYDVKM.

This sequence joins TRBV15 and TRBJ2-2; possible D gene TRBD2, 5 bases. Germline loops: CDR1 LNHNV, CDR2 YYDKDF (reference sequence). The CDR3 is 14 residues long. The V gene lost 3 bases and the J gene lost 7 bases, with 12 bases spanning the gap. The CDR3 region has the DNA TGTGCCACCAGCAGGGACTTGGGTAACGGGGAGCTGTTTTTT. Amino acid sequence: CATSRDLGNGELFF.

The V call is TRBV5-1, the J call TRBJ2-1, with a weak D call TRBD1 (5 bases). The CDR3 covers 15 residues. Germline CDR1 SGHRS, CDR2 YFSETQ. With 9 bases removed from V and 4 bases from J, the gap between germline ends came to 20 bases. CDR3 region: CATKLGPGIYNEQFF. CDR3 sequence (DNA): TGCGCCACCAAACTGGGGCCTGGGATTTACAATGAGCAGTTCTTC. Full variable domain (remainder filled in from reference TRBV5-1 and TRBJ2-1): KAGVTQTPRYLIKTRGQQVTLSCSPISGHRSVSWYQQTPGQGLQFLFEYFSETQRNKGNFPGRFSGRQFSNSRSEMNVSTLELGDSALYLCATKLGPGIYNEQFFGPGTRLTVL.

The V call is TRBV2, the J call TRBJ2-7; 11 nucleotides agree with TRBD1. The CDR3 has 18 amino acids. Germline-derived CDR1 and CDR2 are SNHLY and FYNNEI. Trimming cost V 2 bases and J 4 bases; bases outside gene matches: 13. CDR3 region: CASSEPRTGTGGGYEQYF. The CDR3, as DNA: TGTGCCAGCAGTGAACCGCGAACCGGGACAGGGGGTGGGTACGAGCAGTACTTC.

CDR3 coding DNA: TGTGCCAGCAGCCATCTTCGACTAGCGGGAGTGGATACGCAGTATTTT. The encoded protein is CASSHLRLAGVDTQYF. This sequence joins TRBV28 and TRBJ2-3; 12 bases are a match to TRBD2. After removal of 6 bases from V and 6 bases from J, the junction contained 10 bases not matched to a gene. The CDR3 has 16 residues. Germline V gene data show CDR1 as MDHEN and CDR2 as SYDVKM.

CDR3 nucleotide sequence: TGCGCCAGCAGCTTGGAAGAGGGAGCATACTATGGCTACACCTTC. This codes for CASSLEEGAYYGYTF. The chain employs TRBV5-1 and TRBJ1-2; D remains unclear. CDR3 length: 15 residues. Trimming left V 0 bases short and J 3 bases short, with 12 bases between. CDR1 SGHRS and CDR2 YFSETQ come from the germline V gene.

V and J are TRBV4-3 and TRBJ2-3, with TRBD1 identical over 8 bases. V lost 3 bases and J lost 6; bases outside the gene matches: 20. Per the germline V gene, CDR1 is LGHNA and CDR2 is YSLEER. This CDR3 is built from 19 residues. For the CDR3, the DNA is TGCGCCAGCAGCCAGTCGGGTTTCCGGAGCGACAGGGGTGGGGATACGCAGTATTTT. It encodes CASSQSGFRSDRGGDTQYF.

The chain uses TRBV7-9 and TRBJ2-7; 10 bases agree with TRBD1. Germline V lookup: CDR1 SEHNR, CDR2 FQNEAQ (reference sequence). The CDR3 has 14 residues. Trimming removed 8 bases from V and 2 bases from J; junction bases left unmatched: 6. In DNA, the CDR3 is TGTGCCAGCCAGCGGGACAGGGGCCCCTACGAGCAGTACTTC. It yields the protein CASQRDRGPYEQYF.

Here the CDR3 DNA reads TGTGCCAGCAGTTACTTCTACCCCGTCGCAGATACGCAGTATTTT. Residues: CASSYFYPVADTQYF. This chain connects TRBV6-5 to TRBJ2-3; D is uncertain. V lost 1 base, J lost 4 bases, and 12 bases lay in between. The germline CDR1 and CDR2 sequences are MNHEY and SVGAGI. The CDR3 is 15 residues long.

This clone came up a few times. The CDR3 spells CSASNLAGDDEQFF. In nucleotides, the CDR3 is TGCAGTGCTAGTAACCTAGCGGGAGATGATGAGCAGTTCTTC. The chain employs TRBV20-1 and TRBJ2-1; TRBD2 matches 10 bases. The CDR3 runs 14 residues. Germline CDR1 reads DFQATT; CDR2 reads SNEGSKA (reference sequence). J was trimmed by 8 bases and V by 3 bases; bases with no gene match: 7.

This sequence joins TRBV10-2 and TRBJ2-1, with 13 bases identical to TRBD2. CDR1 WSHSY and CDR2 SAAADI come from the germline V gene. Trimming took 6 bases from V and 0 from J; bases not matched to a gene: 11. The CDR3 is 19 amino acids. The DNA of the CDR3 is TGCGCCAGCAGGACCCCTGGACTAGCGGGAGAGGACTCCTACAATGAGCAGTTCTTC. This gives the protein CASRTPGLAGEDSYNEQFF.

The chain couples TRBV28 to TRBJ1-2; D gene uncertain. The ends were cut back, 4 bases at V and 1 base at J, with 16 bases in the middle. The CDR3 runs to 16 residues. Per the germline V gene, CDR1 is MDHEN and CDR2 is SYDVKM. This chain's CDR3 is CASSSPGTGVNYGYTF. In DNA form, the CDR3 reads TGTGCCAGCAGTTCCCCGGGCACGGGAGTTAACTATGGCTACACCTTC.

This clone appeared a single time. The V gene is TRBV18, the J gene TRBJ2-2; D may be TRBD1 (5 bases). Trimming pared 2 bases from V and 7 bases from J, leaving 11 bases between. Per germline, CDR1 KGHSH and CDR2 LQKENI. The CDR3 has 14 amino acids. CDR3 bases: TGTGCCAGCTCACCATGGGAACAGGTCGGGGAGCTGTTTTTT. The encoded protein is CASSPWEQVGELFF.

J is TRBJ2-1 and V is TRBV6-5, with 11 nucleotides matching TRBD2. Germline assignment: CDR1 MNHEY and CDR2 SVGAGI. This CDR3 region has 15 residues. J gave up 7 bases and V 2 bases, and 4 bases lay outside the gene matches. This chain's CDR3 is CASSYVSGGANEQFF. The CDR3 DNA sequence: TGTGCCAGCAGTTACGTTAGCGGGGGGGCGAATGAGCAGTTCTTC.

The chain is built from TRBV7-3 and TRBJ2-5, with 7 positions matching TRBD1. J was trimmed by 2 bases and V by 4 bases; bases with no gene match: 7. Germline CDR1 and CDR2: SGHTA and FQGTGA. The CDR3 is made up of 15 amino acids. CDR3 sequence reads: CASSSGTVLQETQYF. The CDR3 DNA is TGTGCCAGCAGCTCCGGGACAGTACTACAAGAGACCCAGTACTTC.

The chain uses TRBV4-2 and TRBJ1-2; TRBD1 agrees at 7 bases. Germline V gene data show CDR1 as LGHNA and CDR2 as YNFKEQ. The trim removed 4 bases at V and 3 bases at J, leaving 8 bases unmatched. The CDR3 is 15 residues long. CDR3 sequence: CASSPGQFGDYGYTF. The CDR3 coding sequence is TGTGCCAGCAGCCCGGGACAGTTCGGGGACTATGGCTACACCTTC.

The V gene is TRBV6-2 or TRBV6-3, the J gene TRBJ2-1, with D possibly TRBD2 on 6 matching bases. The CDR3 covers 15 residues. Per the germline V gene, CDR1 is MNHEY and CDR2 is SVGEGT. V shed 0 bases and J shed 8 bases, with 14 bases lying between them. This chain's CDR3 is CASSYSRDSLDEQFF. The CDR3 nucleotides are TGTGCCAGCAGTTACTCGAGGGACTCCCTGGATGAGCAGTTCTTC.

This chain uses TRBV6-1 with TRBJ1-2; 7 positions agree with TRBD1. From germline, CDR1 is MNHNS and CDR2 SASEGT. Trimming at V came to 5 bases and at J to 12 bases, leaving 9 bases not matched to a gene. The CDR3 is made up of 12 amino acids. The CDR3 reads CASSTGGTVDTF. The CDR3 DNA is TGTGCCAGCAGTACCGGCGGGACAGTCGACACCTTC.